The 7 T cell receptor beta chains listed next were all sequenced from one sample in a study of T cells expressing NK-cell markers. TCRdb re-called the 5' RACE reads and shows each CDR3 protein once, DNA omitted. Reported are about 380,000 distinct CDR3 sequences; the ten largest clones contain 5% to 5.5%. Sequencing was done on a sample of blood T cells: a sorted CD56 or NKG2C T cell subset, CD4+ or CD8+ T cells, or bulk PBMC T cells (not recorded which). These receptors all come from a man aged 18-70 years in good health.

The chain employs TRBV13 and TRBJ2-4; checking the TCRdb D call of TRBD2 is not possible without DNA. Germline V gene data show CDR1 as PRHDT and CDR2 as FYEKMQ (reference sequence). CDR3 length: 17 residues. The CDR3 sequence: CASSLDFSSGPKNIQYF.

The chain uses TRBV20-1 and TRBJ2-3; with no DNA, the TCRdb D assignment of TRBD1 cannot be verified. Germline CDR1 DFQATT, CDR2 SNEGSKA (reference sequence). This CDR3 comprises 16 residues. Here the CDR3 reads CSARPPGRPSTDTQYF.

This chain joins TRBV12-3 or TRBV12-4 and TRBJ1-2; TCRdb's D gene call, TRBD1, goes unchecked for lack of DNA. This CDR3 region has 14 residues. The CDR3 protein is CASSRRGSGEGYTF.

This sequence joins TRBV6-5 and TRBJ1-1; the TRBD1 assignment by TCRdb is unverifiable without DNA. The CDR3 has 13 amino acids. Germline V CDR1 and CDR2: MNHEY, SVGAGI. CDR3 amino acids: CASSSTGRTEAFF.

This chain links TRBV7-3 with TRBJ2-2; the TCRdb call, TRBD2, lacks DNA for checking. CDR1 SGHTA and CDR2 FQGTGA come from the germline V gene. There are 15 residues in the CDR3. CDR3 residues: CASSQLGGDAGELFF.

The genes are TRBV12-3 or TRBV12-4 and TRBJ2-6; the TCRdb call, TRBD1, lacks DNA for checking. The CDR3 length is 19 residues. CDR3 sequence: CASSARLGGGLSGANVLTF.

The chain joins TRBV18 to TRBJ2-5; lacking DNA, the TRBD1 call made by TCRdb goes unchecked. This CDR3 has 17 amino acids. Germline CDR1 reads KGHSH; CDR2 reads LQKENI. CDR3 region: CASSPLLGSPSSETQYF.